This T cell receptor beta chain was observed in a study of blood T cell repertoires in COVID-19. The protocol was immunoSEQ multiplex PCR, while the TCRdb copy is restricted to in-frame clones and leaves out a portion. The sample carries under 200,000 clones, 83% recorded once. The CDR3 runs to 15 residues. V lost 2 bases, J lost 0 bases, and 4 bases stayed unmatched. Germline V gene sequence: CDR1 SNHLY, CDR2 FYNNEI. The chain recombines TRBV2 with TRBJ2-7; 7 bases match TRBD2. The clonotype originates from a human donor in a cohort sampled during active COVID-19. The sequencing sample was made of peripheral blood. The CDR3 DNA reads as TGTGCCAGCAGTGAACTAGCGGTGAGCTCCTACGAGCAGTACTTC. This sequence encodes CASSELAVSSYEQYF.